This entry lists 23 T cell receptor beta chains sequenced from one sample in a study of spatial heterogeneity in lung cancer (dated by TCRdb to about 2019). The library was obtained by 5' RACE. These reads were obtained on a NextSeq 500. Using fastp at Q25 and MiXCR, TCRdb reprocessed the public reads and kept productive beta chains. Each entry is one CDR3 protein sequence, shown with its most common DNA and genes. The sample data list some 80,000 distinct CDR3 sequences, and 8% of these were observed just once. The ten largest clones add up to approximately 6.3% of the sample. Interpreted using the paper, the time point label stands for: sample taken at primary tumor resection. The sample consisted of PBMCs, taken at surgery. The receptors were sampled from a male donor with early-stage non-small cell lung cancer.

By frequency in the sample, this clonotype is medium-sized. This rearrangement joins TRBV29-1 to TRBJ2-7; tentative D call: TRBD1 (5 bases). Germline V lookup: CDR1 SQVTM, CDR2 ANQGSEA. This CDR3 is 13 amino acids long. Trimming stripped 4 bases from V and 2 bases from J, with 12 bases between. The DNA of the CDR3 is TGCAGCGTTGCTCAGGGCGAGGCCTACGAGCAGTACTTC. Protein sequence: CSVAQGEAYEQYF.

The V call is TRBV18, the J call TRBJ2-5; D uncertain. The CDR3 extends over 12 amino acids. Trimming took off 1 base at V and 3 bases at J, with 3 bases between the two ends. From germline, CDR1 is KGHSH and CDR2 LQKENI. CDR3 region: CASSPQKETQYF. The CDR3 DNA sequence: TGTGCCAGCTCACCACAGAAAGAGACCCAGTACTTC.

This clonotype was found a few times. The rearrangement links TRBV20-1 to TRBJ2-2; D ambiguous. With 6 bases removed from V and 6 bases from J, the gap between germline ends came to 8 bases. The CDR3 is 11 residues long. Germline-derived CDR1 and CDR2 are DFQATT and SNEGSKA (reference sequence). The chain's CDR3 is CSALGSGELFF. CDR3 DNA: TGCAGTGCCCTCGGGTCCGGGGAGCTGTTTTTT.

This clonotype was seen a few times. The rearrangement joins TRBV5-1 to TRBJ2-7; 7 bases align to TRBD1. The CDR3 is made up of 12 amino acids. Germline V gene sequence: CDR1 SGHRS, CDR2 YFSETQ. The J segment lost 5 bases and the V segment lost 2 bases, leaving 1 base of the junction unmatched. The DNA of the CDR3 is TGCGCCAGCAGCTTTACAGGGGACGAGCAGTACTTC. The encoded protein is CASSFTGDEQYF.

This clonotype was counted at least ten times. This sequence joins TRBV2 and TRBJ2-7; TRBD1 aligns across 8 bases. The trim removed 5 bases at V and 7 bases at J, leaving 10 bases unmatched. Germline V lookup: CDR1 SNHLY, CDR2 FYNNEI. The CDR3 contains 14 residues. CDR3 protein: CASSLRTGHGEQYF. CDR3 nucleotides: TGTGCCAGCAGTCTCCGGACAGGGCATGGGGAGCAGTACTTC.

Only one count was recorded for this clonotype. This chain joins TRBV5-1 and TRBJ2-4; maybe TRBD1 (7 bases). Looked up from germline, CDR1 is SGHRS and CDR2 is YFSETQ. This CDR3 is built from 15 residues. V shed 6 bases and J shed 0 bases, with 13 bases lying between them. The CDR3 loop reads CASNTGDLAKNIQYF. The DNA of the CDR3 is TGCGCCAGCAATACAGGGGACTTAGCCAAAAACATTCAGTACTTC.

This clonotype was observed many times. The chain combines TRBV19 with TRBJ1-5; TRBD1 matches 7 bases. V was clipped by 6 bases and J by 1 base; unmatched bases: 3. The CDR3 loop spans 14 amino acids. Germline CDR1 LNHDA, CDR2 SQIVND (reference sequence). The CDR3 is CASRTQGSNQPQHF. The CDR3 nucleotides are TGTGCCAGTAGAACACAGGGGAGCAATCAGCCCCAGCATTTT.

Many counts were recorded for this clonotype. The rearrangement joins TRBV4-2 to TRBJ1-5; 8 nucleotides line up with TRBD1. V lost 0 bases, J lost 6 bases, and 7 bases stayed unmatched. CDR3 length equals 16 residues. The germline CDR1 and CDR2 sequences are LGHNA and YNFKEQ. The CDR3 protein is CASSQEGRTGTQPQHF. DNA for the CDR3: TGTGCCAGCAGCCAAGAAGGCAGGACAGGGACTCAGCCCCAGCATTTT.

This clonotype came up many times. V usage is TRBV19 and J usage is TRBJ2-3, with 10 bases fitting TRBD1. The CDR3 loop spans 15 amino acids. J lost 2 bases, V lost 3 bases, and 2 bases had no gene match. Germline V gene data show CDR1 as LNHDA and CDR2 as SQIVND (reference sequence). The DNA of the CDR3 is TGTGCCAGTAGTATCGGGACAGGGGTCACAGATACGCAGTATTTT. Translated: CASSIGTGVTDTQYF.

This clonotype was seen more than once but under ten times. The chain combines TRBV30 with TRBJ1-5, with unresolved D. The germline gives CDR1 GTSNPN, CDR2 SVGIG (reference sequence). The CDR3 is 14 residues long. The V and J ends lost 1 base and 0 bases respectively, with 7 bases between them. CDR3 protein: CAWSGAYSNQPQHF. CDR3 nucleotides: TGTGCCTGGAGTGGGGCCTATAGCAATCAGCCCCAGCATTTT.

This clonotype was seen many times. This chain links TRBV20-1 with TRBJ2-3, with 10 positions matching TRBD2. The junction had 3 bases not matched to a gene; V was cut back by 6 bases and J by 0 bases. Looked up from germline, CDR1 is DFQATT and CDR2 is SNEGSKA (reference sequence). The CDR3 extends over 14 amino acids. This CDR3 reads CSARTSGSTDTQYF. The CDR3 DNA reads TGCAGTGCACGGACTAGCGGAAGCACAGATACGCAGTATTTT.

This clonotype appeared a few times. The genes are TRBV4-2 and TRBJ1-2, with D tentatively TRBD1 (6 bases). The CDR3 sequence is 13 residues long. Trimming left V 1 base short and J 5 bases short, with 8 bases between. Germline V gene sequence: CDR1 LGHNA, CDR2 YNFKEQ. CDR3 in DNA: TGTGCCAGCAGCCAAGTGGACAGATATGGCTACACCTTC. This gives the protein CASSQVDRYGYTF.

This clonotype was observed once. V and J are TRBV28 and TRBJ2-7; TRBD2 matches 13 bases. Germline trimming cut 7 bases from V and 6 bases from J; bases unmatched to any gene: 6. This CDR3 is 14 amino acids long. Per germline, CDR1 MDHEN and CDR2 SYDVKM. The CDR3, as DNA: TGTGCCAGCACCGGACTAGCGGGAGAGGGCGAGCAGTACTTC. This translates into CASTGLAGEGEQYF. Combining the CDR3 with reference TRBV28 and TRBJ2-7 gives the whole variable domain DVKVTQSSRYLVKRTGEKVFLECVQDMDHENMFWYRQDPGLGLRLIYFSYDVKMKEKGDIPEGYSVSREKKERFSLILESASTNQTSMYLCASTGLAGEGEQYFGPGTRLTVT.

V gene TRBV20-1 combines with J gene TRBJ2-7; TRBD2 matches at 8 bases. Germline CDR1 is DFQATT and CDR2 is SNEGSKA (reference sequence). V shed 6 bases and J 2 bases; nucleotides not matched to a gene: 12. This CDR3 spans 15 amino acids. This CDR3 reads CSAFQIAGMPYEQYF. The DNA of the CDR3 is TGCAGTGCGTTCCAGATAGCGGGAATGCCCTACGAGCAGTACTTC.

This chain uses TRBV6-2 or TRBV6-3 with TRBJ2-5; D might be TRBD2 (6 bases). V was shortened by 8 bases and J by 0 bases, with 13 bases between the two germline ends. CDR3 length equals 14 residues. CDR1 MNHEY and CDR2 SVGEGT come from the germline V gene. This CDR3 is CASLYGGNQETQYF. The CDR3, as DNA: TGTGCCAGCTTATACGGAGGGAACCAAGAGACCCAGTACTTC.

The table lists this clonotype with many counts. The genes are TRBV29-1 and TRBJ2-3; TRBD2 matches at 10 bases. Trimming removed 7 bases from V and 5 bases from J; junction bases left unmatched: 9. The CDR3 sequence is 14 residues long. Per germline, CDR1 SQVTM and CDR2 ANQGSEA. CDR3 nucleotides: TGCAGCGCAAGCGGGAGGGCCGGGGGAGATACGCAGTATTTT. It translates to CSASGRAGGDTQYF.

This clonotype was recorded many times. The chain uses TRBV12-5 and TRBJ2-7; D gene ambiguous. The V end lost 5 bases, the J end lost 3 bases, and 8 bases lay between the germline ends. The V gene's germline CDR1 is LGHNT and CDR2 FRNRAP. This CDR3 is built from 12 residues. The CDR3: CASGLSLYEQYF. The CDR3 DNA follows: TGTGCTAGTGGTCTAAGCCTCTACGAGCAGTACTTC.

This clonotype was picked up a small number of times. CDR3 nucleotide sequence: TGTGCCAGCAGTGCCCAGGGCCTGGGAGAGCAGTTCTTC. It specifies CASSAQGLGEQFF. This rearrangement joins TRBV12-3 or TRBV12-4 to TRBJ2-1, with a possible D match to TRBD1 (5 bases). Trimming cost V 5 bases and J 10 bases, with 15 bases left between them. The CDR3 has 13 amino acids.

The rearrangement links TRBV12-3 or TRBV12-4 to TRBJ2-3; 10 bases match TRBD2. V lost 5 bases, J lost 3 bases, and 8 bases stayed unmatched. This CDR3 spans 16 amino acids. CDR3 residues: CASSPGTSVITDTQYF. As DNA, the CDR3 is TGTGCCAGCAGTCCTGGGACTAGCGTTATAACAGATACGCAGTATTTT.

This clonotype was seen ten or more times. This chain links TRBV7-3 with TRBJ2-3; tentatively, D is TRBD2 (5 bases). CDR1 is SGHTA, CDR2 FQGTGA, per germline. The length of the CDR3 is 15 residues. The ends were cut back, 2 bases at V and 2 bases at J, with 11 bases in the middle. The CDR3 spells CASSLLGRTTDTQYF. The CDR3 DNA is TGTGCCAGCAGCTTACTAGGGAGAACCACAGATACGCAGTATTTT.

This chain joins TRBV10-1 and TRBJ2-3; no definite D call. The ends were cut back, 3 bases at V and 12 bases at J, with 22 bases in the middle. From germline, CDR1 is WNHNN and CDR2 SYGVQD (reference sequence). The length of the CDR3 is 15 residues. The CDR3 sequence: CASSDPLAGRRDQYF. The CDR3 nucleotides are TGCGCCAGCAGTGACCCGCTGGCCGGCCGAAGGGATCAGTATTTT.

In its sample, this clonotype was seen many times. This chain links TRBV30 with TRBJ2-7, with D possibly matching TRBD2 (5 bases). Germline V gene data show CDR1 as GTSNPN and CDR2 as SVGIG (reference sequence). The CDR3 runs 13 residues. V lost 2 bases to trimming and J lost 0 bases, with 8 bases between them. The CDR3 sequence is CAWSQGSSYEQYF. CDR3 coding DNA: TGTGCCTGGAGTCAAGGGAGCTCCTACGAGCAGTACTTC.

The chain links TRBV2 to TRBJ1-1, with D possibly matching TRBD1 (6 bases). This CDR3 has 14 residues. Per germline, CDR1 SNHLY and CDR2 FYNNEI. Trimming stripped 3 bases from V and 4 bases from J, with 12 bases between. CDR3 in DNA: TGTGCCAGCAGTGATTCAGGGGCGGCCACTGAAGCTTTCTTT. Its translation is CASSDSGAATEAFF.